Below, 32 T cell receptor beta chains from the same sample are listed, as sequenced in a study of blood T cell repertoires in COVID-19. Assay used: immunoSEQ multiplex PCR; TCRdb lists only in-frame clones, some missing. Here the sample spans 200,000 to 250,000 clones, roughly 84% being singletons. The sequenced material came from PBMCs or T cells enriched from blood (not recorded which). The receptors derive from a woman between 35 and 50 years old who had recovered from COVID-19.

Here the CDR3 DNA reads TGTGCCAGCAGCTTGTGGCTAGCGTACTCCTACGAGCAGTACTTC. This gives the protein CASSLWLAYSYEQYF. This sequence joins TRBV5-5 and TRBJ2-7, with D perhaps matching TRBD2 (6 bases). The germline V and J ends were trimmed by 1 base and 0 bases, with 11 bases remaining between them. Germline CDR1 SGHKS, CDR2 YYEKEE (reference sequence). The CDR3 consists of 15 residues.

This sequence joins TRBV7-9 and TRBJ2-5, with 10 bases aligning to TRBD1. Germline V gene lookup returns CDR1 SEHNR and CDR2 FQNEAQ (reference sequence). The CDR3 loop spans 13 amino acids. V lost 6 bases to trimming and J lost 5 bases; unmatched junction nucleotides: 3. The CDR3 coding sequence is TGTGCCAGCAGAAAGGACAGGGGGGAGACCCAGTACTTC. Translated, it gives CASRKDRGETQYF.

The chain is built from TRBV11-2 and TRBJ1-2, with a weak D call TRBD1 (5 bases). The V and J ends lost 0 bases and 4 bases respectively, with 12 bases between them. Germline assignment: CDR1 SGHAT and CDR2 FQNNGV. This CDR3 spans 15 amino acids. This CDR3 is CASSLDGGVGYGYTF. For the CDR3, the DNA is TGTGCCAGCAGCTTAGACGGAGGGGTTGGCTATGGCTACACCTTC.

This clone appeared a few times. The V gene is TRBV7-8, the J gene TRBJ1-1, with TRBD1 matching 9 bases. Germline-derived CDR1 and CDR2 are SGHVS and FQNEAQ. CDR3 length equals 14 residues. The ends lost 4 bases at V and 3 bases at J; junction bases unmatched: 3. The CDR3 nucleotides are TGTGCCAGCAGCTCGACAGGGGGGTACACTGAAGCTTTCTTT. It yields the protein CASSSTGGYTEAFF.

To note about this clone: This sample includes further DNA sequences coding for the same CDR3. The chain couples TRBV5-1 to TRBJ2-6, with D perhaps TRBD1 (5 bases). Germline V CDR1 and CDR2: SGHRS, YFSETQ. V lost 0 bases and J lost 2, with 9 bases in between. The CDR3 spans 16 residues. This chain's CDR3 is CASSLGQGPGANVLTF. The DNA for the CDR3 is TGCGCCAGCAGCTTGGGGCAGGGCCCTGGGGCCAACGTCCTGACTTTC.

The genes are TRBV29-1 and TRBJ2-7; 7 nucleotides match TRBD2. This CDR3 is built from 14 residues. Per the germline V gene, CDR1 is SQVTM and CDR2 is ANQGSEA. V gave up 1 base and J gave up 9 bases; unmatched junction bases: 12. In nucleotides, the CDR3 is TGCAGCGTTGAAGGACTAGCACATCTGGGGTGGCAGTACGTC. Translating it yields CSVEGLAHLGWQYV.

A word on this clone: This clone may be a read error of a much larger clone one base away. Other DNA sequences of this sample code for an identical CDR3. The chain links TRBV7-9 to TRBJ1-2; 7 bases are shared with TRBD1. CDR3 length: 14 residues. Per the germline V gene, CDR1 is SEHNR and CDR2 is FQNEAQ (reference sequence). CDR3 protein: CASSLATGQDGYTF. The DNA for the CDR3 is TGTGCCAGCAGCTTAGCGACCGGACAGGATGGCTACACTTTC. The complete variable domain, with remaining parts taken from reference TRBV7-9 and TRBJ1-2, reads DTGVSQNPRHKITKRGQNVTFRCDPISEHNRLYWYRQTLGQGPEFLTYFQNEAQLEKSRLLSDRFSAERPKGSFSTLEIQRTEQGDSAMYLCASSLATGQDGYTFGSGTRLTVV.

CDR3 sequence reads: CASSLVARTGDTEAFF. The CDR3, as DNA: TGTGCCAGCAGCTTAGTCGCCCGGACAGGGGACACTGAAGCTTTCTTT. J is TRBJ1-1 and V is TRBV11-3, with 9 nucleotides matching TRBD1. The CDR3 has 16 amino acids. Germline V gives CDR1 SGHNT, CDR2 YENEEA. The V and J ends lost 1 base and 3 bases, in that order; junction bases with no gene match: 6.

The chain carries TRBV18 and TRBJ2-2; D is unresolved. Germline V CDR1 and CDR2: KGHSH, LQKENI. Trimming removed 3 bases from V and 4 bases from J, with 18 bases in between. This CDR3 contains 17 residues. CDR3 in amino acids: CASSPSTNPEFTGELFF. The CDR3 DNA sequence: TGTGCCAGCTCACCTAGCACAAACCCCGAGTTCACCGGGGAGCTGTTTTTT.

CDR3 DNA sequence: TGTGCCAGCAGTTACGACCACTCAGGGTGGTATGGCTACACCTTC. Protein sequence: CASSYDHSGWYGYTF. The rearrangement joins TRBV6-5 to TRBJ1-2, with D tentatively TRBD1 (5 bases). CDR1 is MNHEY and CDR2 is SVGAGI in the germline V gene. V lost 2 bases and J lost 5, with 15 bases in between. The CDR3 spans 15 residues.

The rearrangement links TRBV4-2 to TRBJ2-7; perhaps TRBD1 as D (5 bases). This CDR3 comprises 16 residues. V was trimmed by 0 bases and J by 3 bases, leaving 15 bases between them. Germline V gives CDR1 LGHNA, CDR2 YNFKEQ. The CDR3 coding sequence is TGTGCCAGCAGCCAAGATCCCCAGGGTTCGAACTACGAGCAGTACTTC. As protein: CASSQDPQGSNYEQYF.

This clone was picked up one time. This rearrangement joins TRBV10-1 to TRBJ1-1; TRBD1 matches 8 bases. The CDR3 extends over 15 amino acids. Germline assignment: CDR1 WNHNN and CDR2 SYGVQD (reference sequence). V was clipped by 4 bases and J by 0 bases; unmatched bases: 4. The CDR3 region is CASSGQGWMNTEAFF. CDR3 nucleotide sequence: TGCGCCAGCAGTGGACAGGGGTGGATGAACACTGAAGCTTTCTTT.

The chain combines TRBV30 with TRBJ2-3; the match to TRBD2 covers 10 bases. CDR1 is GTSNPN and CDR2 is SVGIG in the germline V gene (reference sequence). V dropped 1 base and J dropped 3; count of bases not matched to a gene: 4. The CDR3 sequence is 15 residues long. The CDR3 region is CAWSAGLARTDTQYF. CDR3 in DNA: TGTGCCTGGAGTGCGGGACTAGCGAGGACAGATACGCAGTATTTT.

This clone was seen ten or more times. The J gene is TRBJ1-2, the V gene TRBV19; 8 nucleotides agree with TRBD1. J was trimmed by 4 bases and V by 7 bases; bases with no gene match: 8. The CDR3 is 14 residues long. The germline CDR1 and CDR2 sequences are LNHDA and SQIVND (reference sequence). The CDR3: CASTEGTGRYGYTF. CDR3 in DNA: TGTGCCAGTACTGAGGGGACAGGACGCTATGGCTACACCTTC.

This clone was seen more than once but under ten times. The chain links TRBV5-1 to TRBJ1-1; D is ambiguous. With 3 bases removed from V and 8 bases from J, the gap between germline ends came to 11 bases. Germline loops: CDR1 SGHRS, CDR2 YFSETQ. This CDR3 is built from 12 residues. Here the CDR3 reads CASSYGQSEAFF. The CDR3 DNA reads TGCGCCAGCAGCTATGGGCAGTCCGAAGCTTTCTTT.

This clone was seen a few times. This chain links TRBV6-5 with TRBJ1-2, with a possible D match to TRBD1 (6 bases). Germline loops: CDR1 MNHEY, CDR2 SVGAGI. The V and J ends lost 0 bases and 7 bases respectively, with 9 bases between them. The CDR3 is made up of 13 amino acids. CDR3 sequence: CASSYSIRGGYTF. The CDR3 DNA follows: TGTGCCAGCAGTTACTCGATCAGGGGTGGCTACACCTTC.

The V call is TRBV2, the J call TRBJ1-5; D is possibly TRBD1 (6 bases). The ends were cut back, 3 bases at V and 1 base at J, with 10 bases in the middle. From germline, CDR1 is SNHLY and CDR2 FYNNEI. The CDR3 consists of 15 residues. CDR3: CASSENRGSNQPQHF. In nucleotides, the CDR3 is TGTGCCAGCAGTGAGAATAGGGGGAGCAATCAGCCCCAGCATTTT.

The chain has TRBV7-9 and TRBJ1-6; D possibly corresponds to TRBD1 (5 bases). The germline CDR1 and CDR2 sequences are SEHNR and FQNEAQ (reference sequence). This CDR3 is 14 amino acids long. The germline V and J ends were trimmed by 5 bases and 5 bases, with 10 bases remaining between them. The CDR3 DNA sequence: TGTGCCAGCAGCGTAGACAGTGATAATTCACCCCTCCACTTT. Encoded protein: CASSVDSDNSPLHF.

This clone was observed once. V usage is TRBV28 and J usage is TRBJ2-1; D is undetermined. The CDR3 totals 12 residues. Germline V gene sequence: CDR1 MDHEN, CDR2 SYDVKM. Trimming left V 3 bases short and J 10 bases short, with 10 bases between. The CDR3 DNA reads TGTGCCAGCAGTTTGAGGCAGAACGAGCAGTTCTTC. Translated: CASSLRQNEQFF.

CDR3 loop: CASSVEQGDTEAFF. As DNA, the CDR3 is TGTGCCAGCAGTGTAGAGCAGGGGGACACTGAAGCTTTCTTT. The chain carries TRBV2 and TRBJ1-1, with 7 bases identical to TRBD1. CDR1 SNHLY and CDR2 FYNNEI come from the germline V gene. V lost 4 bases to trimming and J lost 3 bases; unmatched junction nucleotides: 5. This CDR3 has 14 residues.

The CDR3 reads CASTLQYNEQFF. As DNA, the CDR3 is TGTGCCAGCACTCTCCAGTACAATGAGCAGTTCTTC. The rearrangement links TRBV11-2 to TRBJ2-1; D uncertain. The CDR3 has 12 residues. CDR1 SGHAT and CDR2 FQNNGV come from the germline V gene. V was clipped by 7 bases and J by 4 bases, with 8 bases between them.

The rearrangement uses TRBV6-5 and TRBJ1-6; TRBD1 is a possible D gene (5 bases). The CDR3 has 14 amino acids. Germline V lookup: CDR1 MNHEY, CDR2 SVGAGI. V was trimmed by 6 bases and J by 7 bases, leaving 13 bases between them. The CDR3 DNA reads TGTGCCAGCAGGCCCAGGGAAGGGAATTCACCCCTCCACTTT. This encodes CASRPREGNSPLHF.

This sequence joins TRBV3-1 (or the pseudogene TRBV3-2) and TRBJ1-5; unclear D gene. The CDR3 extends over 17 amino acids. The V end was cut by 1 base, the J end by 5 bases, with 18 bases between. Germline V gene sequence: CDR1 LGHDT, CDR2 YNNKEL (reference sequence). CDR3 protein: CASSQVIIKRGDQPQHF. In DNA form, the CDR3 reads TGTGCCAGCAGCCAAGTCATAATTAAGCGGGGAGATCAGCCCCAGCATTTT.

The J gene is TRBJ1-5, the V gene TRBV2; 12 bases fit TRBD1. This CDR3 has 14 amino acids. Losses at the gene ends were 7 bases for V and 5 bases for J; bases not matched to a gene: 3. Germline CDR1 and CDR2: SNHLY and FYNNEI. The CDR3 region has the DNA TGTGCCAGCATGGGGACAGGGGGCTATCAGCCCCAGCATTTT. Translating gives CASMGTGGYQPQHF.

This sequence joins TRBV7-8 and TRBJ1-3; no firm D call. The germline V and J ends were trimmed by 6 bases and 4 bases, with 10 bases remaining between them. The germline CDR1 and CDR2 sequences are SGHVS and FQNEAQ. This CDR3 has 13 amino acids. CDR3 region: CASRSGLGNTIYF. In DNA, the CDR3 is TGTGCCAGCAGATCGGGTCTGGGAAACACCATATATTTT.

The V gene is TRBV6-5, the J gene TRBJ1-6; D unclear. Germline CDR1 and CDR2: MNHEY and SVGAGI. Trimming shortened V by 7 bases and J by 7 bases, and 17 bases separated the two germline ends. CDR3 length: 15 amino acids. CDR3 region: CASTRGPIANSPLHF. CDR3 sequence (DNA): TGTGCCAGCACGAGAGGGCCTATCGCCAATTCACCCCTCCACTTT.

The chain is built from TRBV3-1 (or the pseudogene TRBV3-2) and TRBJ1-1; 11 nucleotides align to TRBD1. The CDR3 is 16 residues long. V was pared by 5 bases and J by 2 bases, with 7 bases of the junction left unmatched. Germline assignment: CDR1 LGHDT and CDR2 YNNKEL (reference sequence). CDR3 amino acids: CASSARDRGRNTEAFF. In DNA form, the CDR3 reads TGTGCCAGCAGCGCCCGGGACAGGGGGAGAAACACTGAAGCTTTCTTT.

The chain combines TRBV6-6 with TRBJ1-6; the match to TRBD1 covers 10 bases. The CDR3 runs 17 residues. The germline CDR1 and CDR2 sequences are MNHNY and SVGAGI (reference sequence). Trimming took 6 bases from V and 0 from J; bases not matched to a gene: 5. This chain's CDR3 is CASSRQGASSYNSPLHF. DNA of the CDR3: TGTGCCAGCAGCCGACAGGGGGCAAGCTCCTATAATTCACCCCTCCACTTT.

The V and J genes are TRBV10-3 and TRBJ2-1; D not resolved. Trimming removed 0 bases at V and 0 bases at J, with 12 bases between. Germline V gene sequence: CDR1 ENHRY, CDR2 SYGVKD. The CDR3 covers 17 residues. This chain's CDR3 is CAISESKLQSSYNEQFF. DNA of the CDR3: TGTGCCATCAGTGAGTCGAAGCTACAGAGCTCCTACAATGAGCAGTTCTTC.

V is TRBV21-1 and J is TRBJ2-1; no check of the table's D call, TRBD2, against the DNA was made. TRBV21-1 is an annotated pseudogene. CDR3 length: 12 residues. In DNA, the CDR3 is TGTGCCAGCAGCAAACAGGACTGTGAGCAGTTCTTC. Translation gives CASSKQDCEQFF.

This rearrangement joins TRBV29-1 to TRBJ1-1, with 10 positions matching TRBD1. Germline loops: CDR1 SQVTM, CDR2 ANQGSEA. This CDR3 spans 13 amino acids. V trimming: 7 bases; J trimming: 1 base; junction bases outside the gene matches: 3. CDR3 in DNA: TGCAGCGGGGACAGGGGTGCGAACACTGAAGCTTTCTTT. Protein: CSGDRGANTEAFF.

This clone was seen just once. This chain uses TRBV7-8 with TRBJ1-1; 7 bases map to TRBD1. The V and J ends lost 2 bases and 8 bases, in that order; junction bases with no gene match: 5. The germline V gene encodes CDR1 SGHVS and CDR2 FQNEAQ. The CDR3 length is 13 residues. In DNA, the CDR3 is TGTGCCAGCAGCTTAAAACAGGGGTTGGAAGCTTTCTTT. Translating it yields CASSLKQGLEAFF.